This TCR beta chain is from a study of shared clonotypes between healthy human individuals. As concerns this clone: Antigen unknown. Within the sample, other DNA sequences also encode this same CDR3.

Only in-frame clones appear in the TCRdb table, and some are missing; sequencing was by immunoSEQ multiplex PCR. The table shows more than 2 million clones, with 90% to 97% occurring only once. Germline V CDR1 and CDR2: SQVTM, ANQGSEA. Trimming cost V 6 bases and J 4 bases; bases outside gene matches: 1. CDR3 length: 12 residues. General study points: Compared with memory subsets, naive subsets generally had larger estimated richness. Only blood underwent sampling, and tissue repertoires likely differ.

The chain joins TRBV29-1 to TRBJ2-5, with 11 bases fitting TRBD2. The receptor's source is a man between 18 and 29 years old in good health. What was sequenced was naive CD4+ T cells sorted from blood. The subset is: CD45RA+ positively selected. The CDR3 sequence is CSVGLAGETQYF. Written as DNA, the CDR3 is TGCAGCGTCGGACTAGCGGGAGAGACCCAGTACTTC. Using reference TRBV29-1 and TRBJ2-5 for the parts outside the CDR3, the full variable domain is SAVISQKPSRDICQRGTSLTIQCQVDSQVTMMFWYRQQPGQSLTLIATANQGSEATYESGFVIDKFPISRPNLTFSTLTVSNMSPEDSSIYLCSVGLAGETQYFGPGTRLLVL.